The present T cell receptor (beta chain) was sequenced within a study of blood T cell repertoires in COVID-19. For the study at large: Donors in Cohort 3 who had recovered were those with two negative PCRs, healthcare professional clearance, or resolution of their symptoms.

Participants were aged 18 to 89 years from more than 20 US areas. Self-reported history from a screening survey and questionnaire set each donor's cohort. The CDR3 contains 16 residues. The germline V gene encodes CDR1 KGHSH and CDR2 LQKENI. V gave up 2 bases and J gave up 7 bases; unmatched junction bases: 13. Authors' methods: The authors estimated nucleated cell counts from reference gene primer amplification. Sequenced by immunoSEQ multiplex PCR; TCRdb stores in-frame clones only, minus some. The V and J calls and clone size were taken over from that table, and D and trimming were inferred from the DNA. The profile shows some 160,000 clones, around 80% of them singletons.

Sequencing was performed on PBMCs or T cells enriched from blood (not recorded which). The TCR was taken from a woman between 65 and 79 years old in a cohort exposed to, infected with or recovered from COVID-19 (not recorded which). The rearrangement links TRBV18 to TRBJ1-2; 7 bases map to TRBD1. The CDR3 DNA reads TGTGCCAGCTCACCAAGAACGGTTGCCAGGGGGGTTGGCTACACCTTC. It yields the protein CASSPRTVARGVGYTF.